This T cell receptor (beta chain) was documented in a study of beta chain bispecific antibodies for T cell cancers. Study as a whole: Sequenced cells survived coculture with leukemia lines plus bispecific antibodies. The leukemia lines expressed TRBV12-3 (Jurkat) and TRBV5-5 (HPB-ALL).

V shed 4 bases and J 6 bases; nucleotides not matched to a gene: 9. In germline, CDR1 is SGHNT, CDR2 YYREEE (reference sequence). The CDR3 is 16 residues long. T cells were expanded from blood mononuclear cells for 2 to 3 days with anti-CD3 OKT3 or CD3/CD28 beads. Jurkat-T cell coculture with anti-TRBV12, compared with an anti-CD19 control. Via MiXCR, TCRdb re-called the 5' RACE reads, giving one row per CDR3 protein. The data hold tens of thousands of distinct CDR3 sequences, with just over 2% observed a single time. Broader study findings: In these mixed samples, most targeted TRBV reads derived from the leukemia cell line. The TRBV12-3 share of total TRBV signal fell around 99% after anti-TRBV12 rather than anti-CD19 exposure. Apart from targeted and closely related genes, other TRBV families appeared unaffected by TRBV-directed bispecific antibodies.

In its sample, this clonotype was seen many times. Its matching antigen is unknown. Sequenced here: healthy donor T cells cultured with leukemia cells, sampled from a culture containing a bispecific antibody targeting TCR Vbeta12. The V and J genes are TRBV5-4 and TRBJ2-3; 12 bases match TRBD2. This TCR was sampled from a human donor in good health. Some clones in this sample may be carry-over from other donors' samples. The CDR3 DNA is TGTGCCAGCAGCCTAACACCCGGGACTAGCGGGGATACGCAGTATTTT. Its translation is CASSLTPGTSGDTQYF.